This paragraph covers one T cell receptor (beta chain) sequence. There are 13 residues in the CDR3. Germline CDR1 reads ENHRY; CDR2 reads SYGVKD. With 5 bases removed from V and 2 bases from J, the gap between germline ends came to 9 bases. This sample is drawn from a study of OX40 agonist ivuxolimab in advanced cancers. The overall study: The dose-escalation cohort was approximately 84% male, with a mean age of approximately 61 years, ranging about 23 to 90.

The repertoire was sequenced with immunoSEQ multiplex PCR; TCRdb's copy has only in-frame clones and lacks some. The data show some 98,000 clones, about nine tenths seen once. The TCR originated in an adult with an advanced solid tumor such as melanoma, head and neck, liver or kidney cancer. The material sequenced was CD4+ or CD8+ T cells sorted from blood, taken in a trial of the OX40 agonist ivuxolimab. The chain has TRBV10-3 and TRBJ1-1; D unresolved. The CDR3 DNA reads as TGTGCCATCAGTCTGGACGCAAACACTGAAGCTTTCTTT. It is translated as CAISLDANTEAFF.